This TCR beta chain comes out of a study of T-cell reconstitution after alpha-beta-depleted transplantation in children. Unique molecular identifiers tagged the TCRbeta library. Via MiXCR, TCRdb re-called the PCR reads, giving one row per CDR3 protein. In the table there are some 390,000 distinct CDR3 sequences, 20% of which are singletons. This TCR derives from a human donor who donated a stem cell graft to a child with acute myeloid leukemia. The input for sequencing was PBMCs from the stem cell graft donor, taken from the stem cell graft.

CDR3: CATSDRRHTDTQYF. The CDR3 nucleotides are TGTGCCACCAGTGATCGGCGTCACACAGATACGCAGTATTTT. The chain couples TRBV24-1 to TRBJ2-3; D remains unclear. Germline lookup yields CDR1 KGHDR and CDR2 SFDVKD. The CDR3 is made up of 14 amino acids. V was cut by 3 bases and J by 2 bases, with 8 bases left in between.